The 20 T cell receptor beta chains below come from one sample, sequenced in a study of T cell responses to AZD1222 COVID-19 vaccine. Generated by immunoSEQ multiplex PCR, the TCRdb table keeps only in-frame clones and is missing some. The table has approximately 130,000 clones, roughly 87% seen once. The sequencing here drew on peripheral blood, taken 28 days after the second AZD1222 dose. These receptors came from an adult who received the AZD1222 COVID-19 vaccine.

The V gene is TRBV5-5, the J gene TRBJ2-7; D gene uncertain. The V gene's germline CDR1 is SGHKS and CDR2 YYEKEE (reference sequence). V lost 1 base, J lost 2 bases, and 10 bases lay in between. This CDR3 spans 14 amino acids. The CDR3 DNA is TGTGCCAGCAGCTTGAGGCCGACCACCTACGAGCAGTACTTC. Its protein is CASSLRPTTYEQYF.

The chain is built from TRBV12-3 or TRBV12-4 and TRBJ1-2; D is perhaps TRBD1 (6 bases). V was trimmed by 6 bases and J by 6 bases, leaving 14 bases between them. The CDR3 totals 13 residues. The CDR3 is CASSPRGRDGYTF. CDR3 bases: TGTGCCAGCAGCCCTCGGGGGCGAGATGGCTACACCTTC.

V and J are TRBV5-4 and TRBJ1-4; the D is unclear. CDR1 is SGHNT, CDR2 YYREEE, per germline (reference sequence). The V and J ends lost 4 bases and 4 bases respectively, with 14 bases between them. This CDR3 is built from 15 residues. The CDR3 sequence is CASSQNRHVNEKLFF. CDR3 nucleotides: TGTGCCAGCAGCCAGAACCGACACGTTAATGAAAAACTGTTTTTT.

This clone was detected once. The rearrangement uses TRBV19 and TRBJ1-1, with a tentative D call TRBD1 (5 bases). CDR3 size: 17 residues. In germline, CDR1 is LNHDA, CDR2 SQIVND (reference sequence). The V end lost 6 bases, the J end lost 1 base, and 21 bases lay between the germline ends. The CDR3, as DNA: TGTGCCAGTAGACGCCCCGGTCGTGCAGGGAGGAACACTGAAGCTTTCTTT. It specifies CASRRPGRAGRNTEAFF.

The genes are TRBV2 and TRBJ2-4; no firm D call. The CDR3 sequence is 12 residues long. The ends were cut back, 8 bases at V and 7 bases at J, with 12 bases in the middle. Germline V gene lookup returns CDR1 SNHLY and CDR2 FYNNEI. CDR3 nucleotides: TGTGCCAGCTCCCGAAATGGGAACATTCAGTACTTC. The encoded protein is CASSRNGNIQYF.

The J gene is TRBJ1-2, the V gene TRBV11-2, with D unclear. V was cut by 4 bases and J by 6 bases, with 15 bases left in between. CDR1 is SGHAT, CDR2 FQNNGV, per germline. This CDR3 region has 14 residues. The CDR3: CASSSLNRINGYTF. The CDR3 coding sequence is TGTGCCAGCAGCTCGCTGAACAGAATCAATGGCTACACCTTC.

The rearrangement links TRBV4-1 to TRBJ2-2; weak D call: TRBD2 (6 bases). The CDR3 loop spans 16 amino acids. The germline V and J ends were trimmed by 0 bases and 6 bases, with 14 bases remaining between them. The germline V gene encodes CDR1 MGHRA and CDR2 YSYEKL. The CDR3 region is CASSQDGAGGAGELFF. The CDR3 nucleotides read TGCGCCAGCAGCCAAGACGGAGCCGGAGGGGCCGGGGAGCTGTTTTTT.

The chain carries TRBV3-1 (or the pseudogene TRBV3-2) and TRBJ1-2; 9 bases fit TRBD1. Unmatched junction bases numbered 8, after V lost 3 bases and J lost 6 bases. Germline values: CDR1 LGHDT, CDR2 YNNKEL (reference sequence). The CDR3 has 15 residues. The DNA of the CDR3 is TGTGCCAGCAGCCAGCGCCCGGGACAGGGAAATGGCTACACCTTC. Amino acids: CASSQRPGQGNGYTF.

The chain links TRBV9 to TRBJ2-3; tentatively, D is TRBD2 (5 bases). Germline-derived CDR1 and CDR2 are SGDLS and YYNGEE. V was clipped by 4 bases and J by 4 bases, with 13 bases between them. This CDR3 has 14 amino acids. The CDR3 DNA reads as TGTGCCAGCAGCCCCATTCCCGGGGCAGATACGCAGTATTTT. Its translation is CASSPIPGADTQYF. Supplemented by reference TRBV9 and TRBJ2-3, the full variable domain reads DSGVTQTPKHLITATGQRVTLRCSPRSGDLSVYWYQQSLDQGLQFLIQYYNGEERAKGNILERFSAQQFPDLHSELNLSSLELGDSALYFCASSPIPGADTQYFGPGTRLTVL.

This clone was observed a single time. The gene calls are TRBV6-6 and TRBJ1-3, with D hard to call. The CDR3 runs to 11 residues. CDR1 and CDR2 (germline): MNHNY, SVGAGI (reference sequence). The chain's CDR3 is CASQSGNTIYF. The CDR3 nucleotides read TGTGCGAGCCAGTCTGGAAACACCATATATTTT.

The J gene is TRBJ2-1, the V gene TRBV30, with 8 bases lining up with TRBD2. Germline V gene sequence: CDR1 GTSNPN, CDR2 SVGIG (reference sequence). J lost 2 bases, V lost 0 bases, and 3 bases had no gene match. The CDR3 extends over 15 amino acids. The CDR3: CAWSVLLAAYNEQFF. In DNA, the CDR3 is TGTGCCTGGAGTGTTCTACTAGCGGCCTACAATGAGCAGTTCTTC.

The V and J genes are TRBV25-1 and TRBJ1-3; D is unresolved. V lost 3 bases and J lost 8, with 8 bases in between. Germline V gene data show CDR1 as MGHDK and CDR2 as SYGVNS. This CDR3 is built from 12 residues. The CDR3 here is CASSELADTIYF. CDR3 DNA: TGTGCCAGCAGTGAGCTCGCGGACACCATATATTTT.

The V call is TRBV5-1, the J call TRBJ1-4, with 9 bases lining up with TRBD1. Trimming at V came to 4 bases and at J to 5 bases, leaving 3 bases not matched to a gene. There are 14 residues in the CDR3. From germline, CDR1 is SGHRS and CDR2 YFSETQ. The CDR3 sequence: CASSPGTGNEKLFF. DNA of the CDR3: TGCGCCAGCAGCCCTGGGACAGGGAATGAAAAACTGTTTTTT.

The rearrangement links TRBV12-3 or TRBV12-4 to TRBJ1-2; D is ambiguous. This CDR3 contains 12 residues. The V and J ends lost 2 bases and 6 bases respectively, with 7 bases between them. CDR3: CASSLTTNGYTF. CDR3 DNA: TGTGCCAGCAGTTTAACCACTAATGGCTACACCTTC.

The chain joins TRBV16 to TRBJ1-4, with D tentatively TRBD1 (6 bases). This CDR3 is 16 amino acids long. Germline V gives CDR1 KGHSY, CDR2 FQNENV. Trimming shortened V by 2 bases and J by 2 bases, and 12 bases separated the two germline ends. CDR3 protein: CASSQPGGLTNEKLFF. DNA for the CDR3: TGTGCCAGCAGCCAACCTGGGGGGCTGACTAATGAAAAACTGTTTTTT. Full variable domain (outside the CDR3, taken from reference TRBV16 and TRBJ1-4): GEEVAQTPKHLVRGEGQKAKLYCAPIKGHSYVFWYQQVLKNEFKFLISFQNENVFDETGMPKERFSAKCLPNSPCSLEIQATKLEDSAVYFCASSQPGGLTNEKLFFGSGTQLSVL.

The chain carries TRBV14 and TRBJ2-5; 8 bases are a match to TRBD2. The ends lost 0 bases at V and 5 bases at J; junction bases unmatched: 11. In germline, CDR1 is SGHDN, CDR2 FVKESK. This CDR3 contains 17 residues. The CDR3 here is CASSQDQRIAGIETQYF. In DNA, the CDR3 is TGTGCCAGCAGCCAAGATCAGAGGATAGCGGGAATCGAGACCCAGTACTTC.

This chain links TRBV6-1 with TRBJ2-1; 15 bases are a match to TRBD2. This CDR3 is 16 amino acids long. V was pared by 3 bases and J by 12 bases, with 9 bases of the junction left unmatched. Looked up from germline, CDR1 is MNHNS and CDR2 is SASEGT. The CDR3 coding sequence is TGTGCCAGCAGTGAGGGAAGAGGACTAGCGGGAGGGTGGCAGTTCTTC. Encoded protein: CASSEGRGLAGGWQFF.

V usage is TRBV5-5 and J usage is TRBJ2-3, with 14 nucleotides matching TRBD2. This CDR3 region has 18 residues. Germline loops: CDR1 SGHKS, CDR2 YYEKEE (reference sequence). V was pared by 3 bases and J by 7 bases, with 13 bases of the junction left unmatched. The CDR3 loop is CASSSILTSGRATNTQYF. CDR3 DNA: TGTGCCAGCAGCTCTATACTGACTAGCGGGAGGGCAACAAATACGCAGTATTTT.

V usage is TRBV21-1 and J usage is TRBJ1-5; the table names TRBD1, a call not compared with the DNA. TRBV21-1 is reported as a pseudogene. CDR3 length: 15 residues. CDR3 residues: CASSNLDRLNQPQHF. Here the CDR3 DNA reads TGTGCCAGCAGCAACTTGGACAGGCTCAATCAGCCCCAGCATTTT.

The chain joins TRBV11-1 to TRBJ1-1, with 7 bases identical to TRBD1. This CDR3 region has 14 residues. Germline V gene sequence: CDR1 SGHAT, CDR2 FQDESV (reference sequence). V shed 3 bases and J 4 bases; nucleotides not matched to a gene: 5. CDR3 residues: CASSFDRDGTEAFF. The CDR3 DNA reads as TGTGCCAGCAGCTTCGACAGGGACGGCACTGAAGCTTTCTTT.